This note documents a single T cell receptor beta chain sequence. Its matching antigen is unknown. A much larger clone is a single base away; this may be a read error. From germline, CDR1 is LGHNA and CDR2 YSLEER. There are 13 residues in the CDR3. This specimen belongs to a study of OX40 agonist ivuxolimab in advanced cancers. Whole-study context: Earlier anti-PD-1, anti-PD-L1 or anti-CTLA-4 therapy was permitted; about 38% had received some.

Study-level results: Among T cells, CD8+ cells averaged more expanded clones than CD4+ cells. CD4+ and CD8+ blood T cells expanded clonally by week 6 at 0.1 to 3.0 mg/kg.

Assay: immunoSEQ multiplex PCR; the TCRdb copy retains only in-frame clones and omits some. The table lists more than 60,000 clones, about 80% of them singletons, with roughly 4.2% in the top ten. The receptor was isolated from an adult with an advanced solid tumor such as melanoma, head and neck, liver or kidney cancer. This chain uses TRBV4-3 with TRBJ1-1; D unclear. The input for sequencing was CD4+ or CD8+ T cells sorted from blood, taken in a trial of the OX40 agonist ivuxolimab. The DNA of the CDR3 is TGCGTCAGCAGCCCTCAGAGGAACACTGAAGCTTTCTTT. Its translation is CVSSPQRNTEAFF.